The T cell receptor beta chain described here comes from a study of cytomegalovirus exposure and HLA in healthy donors. Study-wide background: The study placed around 80% of its approximately 380 genotyped donors in the Caucasian-associated ancestry cluster. General study points: Roughly uniform sequencing depth across donors was assumed, possibly incorrectly.

The table lists this clone with a count of one. Its antigen remains unidentified. The CDR3 spans 13 residues. The V and J ends lost 5 bases and 2 bases respectively, with 9 bases between them. Per germline, CDR1 MNHNY and CDR2 SVGAGI (reference sequence). Donors showed nominal health when sampled, although they likely had unrecorded immune exposures. The PCR used 60 Vbeta and 13 Jbeta primers. Authors' methods: Approximately 79 million unique TCR beta chains, around 11 million of them shared, were counted by a later analysis. The repertoire was sequenced with immunoSEQ multiplex PCR; TCRdb's copy has only in-frame clones and lacks some. V and J calls and clone size are copied from that table; D and trimming were computed from the DNA. The sample has approximately 110,000 clones; about 78% are singletons.

The chain joins TRBV6-6 to TRBJ2-5, with TRBD1 as a possible D gene (5 bases). The receptor was isolated from a woman aged 25 to 39 in good health and CMV-seropositive. Sequencing was done on a sample of PBMCs. The CDR3 DNA is TGTGCCAGCAGTGGGGCACCACAAGAGACCCAGTACTTC. It is translated as CASSGAPQETQYF.